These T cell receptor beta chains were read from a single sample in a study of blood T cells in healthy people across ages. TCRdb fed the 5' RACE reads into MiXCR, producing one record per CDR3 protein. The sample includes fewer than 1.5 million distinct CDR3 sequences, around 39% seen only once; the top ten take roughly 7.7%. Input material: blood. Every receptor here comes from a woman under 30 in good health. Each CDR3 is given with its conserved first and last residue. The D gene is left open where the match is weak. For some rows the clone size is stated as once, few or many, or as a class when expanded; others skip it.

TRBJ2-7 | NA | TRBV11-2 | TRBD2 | CASSLEAGNHYEQYF | TGTGCCAGCAGCTTAGAAGCGGGAAACCACTACGAGCAGTACTTC
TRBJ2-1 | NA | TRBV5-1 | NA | CASSLSYDNKQFF | TGCGCCAGCAGCTTGTCTTATGACAATAAGCAGTTCTTC
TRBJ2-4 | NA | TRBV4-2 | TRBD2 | CASSQDWSSGGKIAKNIQYF | TGTGCCAGCAGCCAAGATTGGTCTAGCGGGGGGAAAATAGCCAAAAACATTCAGTACTTC
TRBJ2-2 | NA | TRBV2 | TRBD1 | CASSGRQGPGELFF | TGTGCCAGCAGTGGACGACAGGGACCCGGGGAGCTGTTTTTT
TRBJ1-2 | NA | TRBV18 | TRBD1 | CASSPQLTGDHGYTF | TGTGCCAGCTCACCCCAACTCACAGGGGACCATGGCTACACCTTC
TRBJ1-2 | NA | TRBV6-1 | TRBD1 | CASSERQGDGYTF | TGTGCCAGCAGTGAGCGGCAGGGGGATGGCTACACCTTC
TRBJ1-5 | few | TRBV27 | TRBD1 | CASSPRDRTNQPQHF | TGTGCCAGCAGTCCACGGGACAGAACTAATCAGCCCCAGCATTTT
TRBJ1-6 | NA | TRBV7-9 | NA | CASSLAPGGGALHF | TGTGCCAGCAGCTTAGCCCCCGGCGGCGGGGCCCTCCACTTT
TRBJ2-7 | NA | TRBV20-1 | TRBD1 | CSASKPGQGTYNEQYF | TGCAGTGCTAGTAAACCCGGACAGGGCACCTACAATGAGCAGTACTTC
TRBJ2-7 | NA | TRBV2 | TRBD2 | CASRSTSGAYEQYF | TGTGCCAGCAGATCGACTAGCGGGGCCTACGAGCAGTACTTC
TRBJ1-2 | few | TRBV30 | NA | CAWSVTEYGYTF | TGTGCCTGGAGTGTAACAGAATATGGCTACACCTTC
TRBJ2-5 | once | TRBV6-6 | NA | CASSYGQREAETQYF | TGTGCCAGCAGTTACGGACAGAGAGAGGCAGAGACCCAGTACTTC
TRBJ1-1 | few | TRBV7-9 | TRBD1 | CASSSWDRINTEAFF | TGTGCCAGCAGCTCCTGGGACAGGATAAACACTGAAGCTTTCTTT
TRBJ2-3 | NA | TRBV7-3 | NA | CASSVTAGPDTQYF | TGTGCCAGCAGCGTAACCGCAGGGCCAGATACGCAGTATTTT
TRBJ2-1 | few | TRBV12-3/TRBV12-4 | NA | CASSLPLGESMDEQFF | TGTGCCAGCAGTTTACCTTTGGGGGAGAGCATGGATGAGCAGTTCTTC
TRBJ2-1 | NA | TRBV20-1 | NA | CSASWPGLGNEQFF | TGCAGTGCTAGTTGGCCAGGGTTAGGCAATGAGCAGTTCTTC
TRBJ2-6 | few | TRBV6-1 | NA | CASSDPGQTNSGANVLTF | TGTGCCAGCAGTGATCCGGGGCAGACTAACTCTGGGGCCAACGTCCTGACTTTC
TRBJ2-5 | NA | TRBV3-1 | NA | CASSLHDRMYGTQYF | TGTGCCAGCAGCTTACATGACAGAATGTACGGGACCCAGTACTTC
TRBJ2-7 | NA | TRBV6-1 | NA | CASTPLGAPGRSSYEQYF | TGTGCCAGCACTCCACTCGGGGCTCCGGGTAGGAGCTCCTACGAGCAGTACTTC
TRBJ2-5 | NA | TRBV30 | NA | CAWSAHTPRGEQYF | TGTGCCTGGAGCGCTCACACTCCTAGGGGTGAGCAGTACTTC
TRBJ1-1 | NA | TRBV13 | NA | CASSSQTAEAFF | TGTGCCAGCAGCTCCCAGACAGCTGAAGCTTTCTTT
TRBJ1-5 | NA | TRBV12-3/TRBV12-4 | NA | CASATDIGNTQPQHF | TGTGCCAGCGCCACGGACATCGGCAACACCCAGCCCCAGCATTTT
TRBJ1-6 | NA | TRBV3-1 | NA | CASRAVNSPLHF | TGTGCCAGCAGGGCAGTAAATTCACCCCTCCACTTT
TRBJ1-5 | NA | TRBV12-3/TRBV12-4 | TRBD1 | CASSPMTGGSQPQHF | TGTGCCAGCAGTCCCATGACAGGGGGGAGCCAGCCCCAGCATTTT
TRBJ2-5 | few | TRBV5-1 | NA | CASSFNYGETQYF | TGCGCCAGCAGCTTTAATTACGGAGAGACCCAGTACTTC
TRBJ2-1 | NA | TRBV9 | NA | CASSALRENEQFF | TGTGCCAGCAGCGCACTTCGAGAGAATGAGCAGTTCTTC
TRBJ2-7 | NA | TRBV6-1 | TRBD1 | CASSWTGDSHEQYF | TGTGCCAGCAGCTGGACAGGGGACTCACACGAGCAGTACTTC
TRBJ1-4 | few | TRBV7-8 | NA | CASSLEDAGASEKLFF | TGTGCCAGCAGCTTAGAGGATGCGGGGGCGAGTGAAAAACTGTTTTTT
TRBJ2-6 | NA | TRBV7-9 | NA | CASSLAGHAISGANVLTF | TGTGCCAGCAGCTTAGCGGGACACGCGATCTCTGGGGCCAACGTCCTGACTTTC
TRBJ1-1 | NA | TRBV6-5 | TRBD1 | CASSYATGGNTEAFF | TGTGCCAGCAGTTACGCGACAGGGGGGAACACTGAAGCTTTCTTT
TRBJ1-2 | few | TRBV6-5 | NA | CASSYAANYGYTF | TGTGCCAGCAGTTACGCGGCTAACTATGGCTACACCTTC
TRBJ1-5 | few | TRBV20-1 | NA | CSARDPQGRLNQPQHF | TGCAGTGCTAGAGATCCACAGGGACGGCTCAATCAGCCCCAGCATTTT
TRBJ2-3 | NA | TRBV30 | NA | CAWRRYTDTQYF | TGTGCCTGGAGGCGGTACACAGATACGCAGTATTTT
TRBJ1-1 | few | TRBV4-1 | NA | CASSQAAASMNTEAFF | TGCGCCAGCAGCCAAGCCGCCGCGAGCATGAACACTGAAGCTTTCTTT
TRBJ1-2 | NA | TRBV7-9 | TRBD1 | CASSRDRGPWPYGYTF | TGTGCCAGCAGCCGGGACAGGGGGCCCTGGCCCTATGGCTACACCTTC
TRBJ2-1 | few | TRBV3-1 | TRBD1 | CASSQDGPLGDSLYNEQFF | TGTGCCAGCAGCCAAGATGGCCCCTTAGGGGACAGCCTCTACAATGAGCAGTTCTTC
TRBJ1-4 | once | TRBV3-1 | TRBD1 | CASGLQGVEEKLFF | TGTGCCAGCGGCCTTCAGGGGGTGGAGGAAAAACTGTTTTTT
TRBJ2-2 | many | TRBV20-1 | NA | CSATWTGGAPGELFF | TGCAGTGCTACCTGGACTGGGGGGGCACCCGGGGAGCTGTTTTTT
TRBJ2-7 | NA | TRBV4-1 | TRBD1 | CASSQVWQGDLDEQYF | TGCGCCAGCAGCCAAGTTTGGCAGGGGGATTTGGACGAGCAGTACTTC
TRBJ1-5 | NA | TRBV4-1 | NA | CASSQVLWAALINQPQHF | TGCGCCAGCAGCCAAGTATTATGGGCAGCCTTAATTAATCAGCCCCAGCATTTT
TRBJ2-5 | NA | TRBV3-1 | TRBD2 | CASSQDPAGAETQYF | TGTGCCAGCAGCCAAGACCCAGCGGGGGCAGAGACCCAGTACTTC
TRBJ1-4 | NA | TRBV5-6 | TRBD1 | CASSLGGGRRPTNEKLFF | TGTGCCAGCAGCTTGGGAGGGGGCAGGCGACCAACTAATGAAAAACTGTTTTTT
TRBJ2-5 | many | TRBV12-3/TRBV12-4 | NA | CASSFQGVETQYF | TGTGCCAGCAGTTTTCAAGGCGTGGAGACCCAGTACTTC
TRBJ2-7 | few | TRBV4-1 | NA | CASRGVGLGEQYF | TGCGCCAGCAGGGGGGTCGGGTTGGGGGAGCAGTACTTC
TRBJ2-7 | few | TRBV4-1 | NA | CASSQDRRGSYEQYF | TGCGCCAGCAGCCAAGATCGGCGGGGCTCCTACGAGCAGTACTTC
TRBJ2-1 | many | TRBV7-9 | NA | CASSSRAWGEQFF | TGTGCCAGCAGTTCACGGGCTTGGGGTGAGCAGTTCTTC
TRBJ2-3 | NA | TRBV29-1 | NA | CSVEGGTRGSTDTQYF | TGCAGCGTTGAAGGTGGAACTAGGGGAAGCACAGATACGCAGTATTTT
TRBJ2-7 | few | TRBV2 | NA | CASFGTLDEQYF | TGTGCCAGCTTTGGTACCTTAGACGAGCAGTACTTC
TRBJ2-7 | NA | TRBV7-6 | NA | CASSSSGRAIAYEQYF | TGTGCCAGCAGCTCCTCTGGGCGAGCGATTGCCTACGAGCAGTACTTC
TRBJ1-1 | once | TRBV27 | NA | CASRDLGRVNTEAFF | TGTGCCAGCAGGGACCTGGGACGGGTGAACACTGAAGCTTTCTTT
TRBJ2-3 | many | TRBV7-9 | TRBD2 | CASSLARGSGNTDTQYF | TGTGCCAGCAGCTTAGCGAGAGGAAGCGGGAACACAGATACGCAGTATTTT
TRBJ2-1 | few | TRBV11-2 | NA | CAIGVEGVYNEQFF | TGTGCCATAGGGGTGGAGGGGGTTTATAATGAGCAGTTCTTC
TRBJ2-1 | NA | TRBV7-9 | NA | CASSSGEGRGGNEQFF | TGTGCCAGCAGCTCGGGGGAAGGAAGGGGGGGGAATGAGCAGTTCTTC
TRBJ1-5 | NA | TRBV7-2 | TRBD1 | CASRTDGRDRVQPQHF | TGTGCCAGCAGGACCGATGGCCGGGACAGGGTTCAGCCCCAGCATTTT
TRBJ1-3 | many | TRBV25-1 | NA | CATTSTGSGNTIYF | TGTGCCACAACGTCAACAGGGTCTGGAAACACCATATATTTT
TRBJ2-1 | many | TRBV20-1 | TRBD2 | CSAYASGGDYNEQFF | TGCAGTGCTTACGCTAGCGGGGGGGACTACAATGAGCAGTTCTTC
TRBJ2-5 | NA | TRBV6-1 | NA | CASSEQKETQYF | TGTGCCAGCAGTGAGCAAAAGGAGACCCAGTACTTC